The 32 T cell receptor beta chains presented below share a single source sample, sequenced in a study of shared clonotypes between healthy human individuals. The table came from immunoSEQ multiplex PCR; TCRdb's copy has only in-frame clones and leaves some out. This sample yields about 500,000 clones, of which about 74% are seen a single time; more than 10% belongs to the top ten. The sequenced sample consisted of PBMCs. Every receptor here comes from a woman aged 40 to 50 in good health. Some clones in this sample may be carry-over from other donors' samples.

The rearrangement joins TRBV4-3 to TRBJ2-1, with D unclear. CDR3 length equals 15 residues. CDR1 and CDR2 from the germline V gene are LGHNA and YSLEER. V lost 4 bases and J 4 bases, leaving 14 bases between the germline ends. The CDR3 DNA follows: TGCGCCAGCAGCCCCCGGCTAGTGGGTTACAATGAGCAGTTCTTC. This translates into CASSPRLVGYNEQFF.

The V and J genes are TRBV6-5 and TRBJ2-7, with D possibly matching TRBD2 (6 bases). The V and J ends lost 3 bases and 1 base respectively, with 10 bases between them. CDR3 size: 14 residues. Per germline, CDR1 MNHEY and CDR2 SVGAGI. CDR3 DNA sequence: TGTGCCAGCAGTTATTTGGGGAGGTCCTACGAGCAGTACTTC. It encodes CASSYLGRSYEQYF.

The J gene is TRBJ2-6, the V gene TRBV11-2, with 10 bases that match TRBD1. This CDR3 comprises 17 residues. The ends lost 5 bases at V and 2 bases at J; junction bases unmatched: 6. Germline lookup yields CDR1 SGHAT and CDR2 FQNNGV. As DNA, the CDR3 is TGTGCCAGCAGCCTGACAGGGGGCGCCGCTGGGGCCAACGTCCTGACTTTC. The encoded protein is CASSLTGGAAGANVLTF.

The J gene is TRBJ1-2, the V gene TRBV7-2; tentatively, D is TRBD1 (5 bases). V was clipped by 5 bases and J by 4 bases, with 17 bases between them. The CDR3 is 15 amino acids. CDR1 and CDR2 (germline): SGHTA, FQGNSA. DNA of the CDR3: TGTGCCAGCAGCCCCCGCCCAGGGTCTAGCTATGGCTACACCTTC. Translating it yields CASSPRPGSSYGYTF.

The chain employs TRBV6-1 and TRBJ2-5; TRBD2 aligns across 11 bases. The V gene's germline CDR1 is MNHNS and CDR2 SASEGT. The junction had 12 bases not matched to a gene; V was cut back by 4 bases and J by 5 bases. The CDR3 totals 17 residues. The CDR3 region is CASSGRFYSGREETQYF. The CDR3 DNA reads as TGTGCCAGCAGTGGCCGGTTCTATAGCGGGAGGGAGGAGACCCAGTACTTC.

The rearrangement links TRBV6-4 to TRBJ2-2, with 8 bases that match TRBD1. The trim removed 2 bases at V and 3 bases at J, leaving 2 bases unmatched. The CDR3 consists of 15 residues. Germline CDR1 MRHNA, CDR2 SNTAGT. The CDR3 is CASSDTGGDTGELFF. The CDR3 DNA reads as TGTGCCAGCAGTGACACAGGGGGTGACACCGGGGAGCTGTTTTTT.

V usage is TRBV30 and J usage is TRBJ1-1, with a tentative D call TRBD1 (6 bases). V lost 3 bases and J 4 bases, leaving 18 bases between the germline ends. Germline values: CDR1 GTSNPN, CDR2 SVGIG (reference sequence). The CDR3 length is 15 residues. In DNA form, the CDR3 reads TGTGCCTGGAGGGGGGGCGCCGGGCTGGGCACTGAAGCTTTCTTT. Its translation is CAWRGGAGLGTEAFF.

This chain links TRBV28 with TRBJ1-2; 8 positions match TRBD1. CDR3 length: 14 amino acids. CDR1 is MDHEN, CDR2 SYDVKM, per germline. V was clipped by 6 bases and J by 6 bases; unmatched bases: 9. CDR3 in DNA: TGTGCCAGCAGCCTCCTGGACAGGGCCCATGGCTACACCTTC. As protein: CASSLLDRAHGYTF.

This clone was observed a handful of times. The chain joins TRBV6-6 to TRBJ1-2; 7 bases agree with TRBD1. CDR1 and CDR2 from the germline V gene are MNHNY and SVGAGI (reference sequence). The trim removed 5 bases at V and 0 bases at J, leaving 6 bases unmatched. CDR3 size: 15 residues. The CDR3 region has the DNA TGTGCCAGCAGTCGGCGACAGGGTACTAACTATGGCTACACCTTC. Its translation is CASSRRQGTNYGYTF.

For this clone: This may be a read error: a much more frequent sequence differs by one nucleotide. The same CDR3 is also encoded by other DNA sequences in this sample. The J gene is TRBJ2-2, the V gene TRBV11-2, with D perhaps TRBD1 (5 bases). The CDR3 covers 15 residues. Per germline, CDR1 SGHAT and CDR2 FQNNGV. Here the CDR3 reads CASSSQGANTGELFF. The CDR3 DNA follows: TGTGCCAGCAGTTCACAAGGGGCGAACACTGGGGAGCTGTTTTTT.

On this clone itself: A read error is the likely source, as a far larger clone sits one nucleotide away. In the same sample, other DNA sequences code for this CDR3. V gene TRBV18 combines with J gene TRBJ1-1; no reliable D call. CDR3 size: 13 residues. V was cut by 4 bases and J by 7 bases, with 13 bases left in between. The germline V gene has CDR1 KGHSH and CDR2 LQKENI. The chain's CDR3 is CASSQQLNGEAFF. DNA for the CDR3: TGTGCCAGCTCACAGCAGCTGAACGGTGAAGCTTTCTTT.

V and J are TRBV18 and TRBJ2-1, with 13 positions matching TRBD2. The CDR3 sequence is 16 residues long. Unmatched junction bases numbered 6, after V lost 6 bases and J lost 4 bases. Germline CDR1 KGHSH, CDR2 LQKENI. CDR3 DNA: TGTGCCAGCTCCTCCGGGACTAGCGGGATGTACAATGAGCAGTTCTTC. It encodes CASSSGTSGMYNEQFF.

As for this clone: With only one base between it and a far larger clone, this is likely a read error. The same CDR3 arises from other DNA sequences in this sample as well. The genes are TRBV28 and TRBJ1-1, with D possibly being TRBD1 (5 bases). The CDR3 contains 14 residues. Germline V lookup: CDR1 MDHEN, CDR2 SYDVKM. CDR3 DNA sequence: TGTGCCAGCAGAAGGTGGGGGGAGAACACTGAGGCTTTCTTT. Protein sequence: CASRRWGENTEAFF.

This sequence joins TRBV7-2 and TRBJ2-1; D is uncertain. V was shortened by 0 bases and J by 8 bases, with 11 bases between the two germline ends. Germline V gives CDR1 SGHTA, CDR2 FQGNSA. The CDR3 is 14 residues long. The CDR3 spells CASSLAFVSDEQFF. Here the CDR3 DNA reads TGTGCCAGCAGCTTAGCGTTCGTCTCCGATGAGCAGTTCTTC.

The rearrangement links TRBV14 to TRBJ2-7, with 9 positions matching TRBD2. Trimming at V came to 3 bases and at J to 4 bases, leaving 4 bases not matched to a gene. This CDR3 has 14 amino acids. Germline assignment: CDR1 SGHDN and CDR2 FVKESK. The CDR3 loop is CASSQALAGYEQYF. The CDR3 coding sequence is TGTGCCAGCAGCCAGGCGCTAGCGGGGTACGAGCAGTACTTC. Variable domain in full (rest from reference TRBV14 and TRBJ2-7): EAGVTQFPSHSVIEKGQTVTLRCDPISGHDNLYWYRRVMGKEIKFLLHFVKESKQDESGMPNNRFLAERTGGTYSTLKVQPAELEDSGVYFCASSQALAGYEQYFGPGTRLTVT.

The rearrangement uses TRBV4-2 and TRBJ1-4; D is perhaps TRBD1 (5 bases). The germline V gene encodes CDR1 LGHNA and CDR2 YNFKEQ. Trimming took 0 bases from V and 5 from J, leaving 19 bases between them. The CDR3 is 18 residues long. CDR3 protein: CASSQDPRLGTENEKLFF. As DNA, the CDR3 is TGTGCCAGCAGCCAAGATCCGAGGCTGGGGACCGAGAATGAAAAACTGTTTTTT.

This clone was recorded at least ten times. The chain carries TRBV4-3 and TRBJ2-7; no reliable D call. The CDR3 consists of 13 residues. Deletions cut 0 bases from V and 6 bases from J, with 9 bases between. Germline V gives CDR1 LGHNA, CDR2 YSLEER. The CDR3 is CASSQEVGPEQYF. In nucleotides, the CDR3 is TGCGCCAGCAGCCAAGAGGTAGGGCCCGAGCAGTACTTC.

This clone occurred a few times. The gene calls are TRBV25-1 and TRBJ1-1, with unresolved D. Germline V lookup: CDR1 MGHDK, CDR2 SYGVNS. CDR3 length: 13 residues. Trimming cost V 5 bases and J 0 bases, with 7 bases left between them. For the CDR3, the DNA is TGTGCCAGCAGTATAGGTATGAACACTGAAGCTTTCTTT. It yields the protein CASSIGMNTEAFF. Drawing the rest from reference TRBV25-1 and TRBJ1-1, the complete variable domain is EADIYQTPRYLVIGTGKKITLECSQTMGHDKMYWYQQDPGMELHLIHYSYGVNSTEKGDLSSESTVSRIRTEHFPLTLESARPSHTSQYLCASSIGMNTEAFFGQGTRLTVV.

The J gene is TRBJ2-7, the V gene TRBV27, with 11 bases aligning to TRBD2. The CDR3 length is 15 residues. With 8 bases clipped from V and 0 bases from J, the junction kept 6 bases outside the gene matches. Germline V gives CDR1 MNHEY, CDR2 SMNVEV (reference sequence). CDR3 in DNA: TGTGCCAGCGGGTCCGGGACTAGCGGCTCCTACGAGCAGTACTTC. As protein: CASGSGTSGSYEQYF.

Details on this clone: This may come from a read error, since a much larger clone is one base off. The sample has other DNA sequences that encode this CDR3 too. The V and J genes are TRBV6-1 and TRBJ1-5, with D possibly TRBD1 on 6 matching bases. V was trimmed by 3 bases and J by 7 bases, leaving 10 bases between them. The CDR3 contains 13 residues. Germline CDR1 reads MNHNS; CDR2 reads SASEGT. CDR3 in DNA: TGTGCCAGCAGTGAGGACAGATACCAGCCCCAGCATTTT. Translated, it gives CASSEDRYQPQHF.

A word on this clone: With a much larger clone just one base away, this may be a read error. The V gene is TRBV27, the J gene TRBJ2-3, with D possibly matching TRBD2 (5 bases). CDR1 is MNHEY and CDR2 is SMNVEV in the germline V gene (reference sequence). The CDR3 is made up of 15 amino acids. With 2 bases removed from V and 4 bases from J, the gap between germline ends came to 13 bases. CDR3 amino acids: CASSLGGPSADTQYF. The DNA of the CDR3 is TGTGCCAGCAGTTTAGGAGGACCAAGCGCAGATACGCAGTATTTT.

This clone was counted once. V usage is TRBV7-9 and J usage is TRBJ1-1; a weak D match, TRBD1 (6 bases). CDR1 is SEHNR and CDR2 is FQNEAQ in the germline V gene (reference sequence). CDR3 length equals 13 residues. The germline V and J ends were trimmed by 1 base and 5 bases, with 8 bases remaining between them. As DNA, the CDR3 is TGTGCCAGCAGCTTAGACAGGGTTACTGAAGCTTTCTTT. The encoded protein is CASSLDRVTEAFF.

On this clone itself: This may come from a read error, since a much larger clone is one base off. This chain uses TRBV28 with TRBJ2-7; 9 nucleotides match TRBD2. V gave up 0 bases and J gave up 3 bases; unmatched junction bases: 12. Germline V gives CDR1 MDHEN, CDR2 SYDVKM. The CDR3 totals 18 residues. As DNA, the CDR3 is TGTGCCAGCAGTTTATGCCCATTCCGCGGGACTAGCAACTACGAGCAGTACTTC. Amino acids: CASSLCPFRGTSNYEQYF.

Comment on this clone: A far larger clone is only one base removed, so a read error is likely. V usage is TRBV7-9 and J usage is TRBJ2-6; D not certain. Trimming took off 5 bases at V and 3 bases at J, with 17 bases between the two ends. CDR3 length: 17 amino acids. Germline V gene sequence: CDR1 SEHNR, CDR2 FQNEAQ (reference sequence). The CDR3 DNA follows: TGTGCCAGCAGCGTCCGTCAGGCATGGGATGGGGCCAACGTCCTGACTTTC. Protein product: CASSVRQAWDGANVLTF.

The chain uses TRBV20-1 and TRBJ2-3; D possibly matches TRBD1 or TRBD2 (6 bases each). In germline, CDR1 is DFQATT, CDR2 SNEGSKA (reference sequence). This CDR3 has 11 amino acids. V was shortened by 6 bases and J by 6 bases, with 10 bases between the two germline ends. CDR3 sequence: CSAVGGDTQYF. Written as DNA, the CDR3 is TGCAGTGCAGTAGGGGGGGATACGCAGTATTTT.

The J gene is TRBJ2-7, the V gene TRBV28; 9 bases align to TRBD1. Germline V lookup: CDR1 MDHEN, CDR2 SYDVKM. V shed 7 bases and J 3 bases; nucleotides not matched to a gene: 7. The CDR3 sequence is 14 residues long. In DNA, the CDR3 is TGTGCCAGCACCACGACAGGGGGGGACTACGAGCAGTACTTC. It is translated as CASTTTGGDYEQYF.

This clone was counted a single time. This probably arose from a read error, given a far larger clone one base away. CDR3 amino acids: CASSTNFYSYTF. CDR3 DNA: TGTGCCAGTAGCACTAATTTCTATAGCTACACCTTC. The chain employs TRBV19 and TRBJ1-2; D unclear. The length of the CDR3 is 12 residues. Germline V gene data show CDR1 as LNHDA and CDR2 as SQIVND (reference sequence). Combining the CDR3 with reference TRBV19 and TRBJ1-2 gives the whole variable domain DGGITQSPKYLFRKEGQNVTLSCEQNLNHDAMYWYRQDPGQGLRLIYYSQIVNDFQKGDIAEGYSVSREKKESFPLTVTSAQKNPTAFYLCASSTNFYSYTFGSGTRLTVV.

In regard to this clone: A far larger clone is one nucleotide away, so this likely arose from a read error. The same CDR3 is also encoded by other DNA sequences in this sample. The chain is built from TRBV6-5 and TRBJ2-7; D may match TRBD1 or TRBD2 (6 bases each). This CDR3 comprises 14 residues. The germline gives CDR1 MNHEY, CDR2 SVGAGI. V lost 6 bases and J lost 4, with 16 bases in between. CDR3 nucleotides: TGTGCCAGCAGCACGGGGGCGAGGGGGTACGAGCAGTACTTC. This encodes CASSTGARGYEQYF.

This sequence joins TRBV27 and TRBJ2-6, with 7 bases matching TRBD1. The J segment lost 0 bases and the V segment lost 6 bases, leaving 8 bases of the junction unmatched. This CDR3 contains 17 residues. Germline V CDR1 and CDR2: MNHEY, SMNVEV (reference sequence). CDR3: CASRPRDSSSGANVLTF. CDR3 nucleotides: TGTGCCAGCAGGCCACGGGACAGCAGCTCTGGGGCCAACGTCCTGACTTTC.

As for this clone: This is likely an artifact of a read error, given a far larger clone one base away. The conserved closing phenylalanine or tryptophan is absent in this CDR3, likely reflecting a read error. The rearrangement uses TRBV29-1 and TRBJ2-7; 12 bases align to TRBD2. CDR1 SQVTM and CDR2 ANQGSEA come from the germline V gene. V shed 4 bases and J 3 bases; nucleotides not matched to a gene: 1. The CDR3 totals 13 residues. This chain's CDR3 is CSVAGLAGYEQYS. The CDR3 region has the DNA TGCAGCGTTGCGGGACTAGCGGGCTACGAGCAGTACTCC.

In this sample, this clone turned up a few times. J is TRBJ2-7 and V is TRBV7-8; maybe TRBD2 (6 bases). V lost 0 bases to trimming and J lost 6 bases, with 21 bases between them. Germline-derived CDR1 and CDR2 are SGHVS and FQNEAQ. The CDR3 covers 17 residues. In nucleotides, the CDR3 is TGTGCCAGCAGCTTAGCGCTGTCGGAGGGAAAGGGGCTCGAGCAGTACTTC. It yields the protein CASSLALSEGKGLEQYF. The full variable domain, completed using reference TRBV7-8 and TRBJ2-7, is GAGVSQSPRYKVAKRGQDVALRCDPISGHVSLFWYQQALGQGPEFLTYFQNEAQLDKSGLPSDRFFAERPEGSVSTLKIQRTQQEDSAVYLCASSLALSEGKGLEQYFGPGTRLTVT.

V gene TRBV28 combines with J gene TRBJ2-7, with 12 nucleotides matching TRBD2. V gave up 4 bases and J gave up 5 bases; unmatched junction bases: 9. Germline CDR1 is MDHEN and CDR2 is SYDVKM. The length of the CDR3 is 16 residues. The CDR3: CASSSPSLAGGDEQYF. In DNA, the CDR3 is TGTGCCAGCAGTTCTCCCTCACTAGCGGGAGGCGACGAGCAGTACTTC. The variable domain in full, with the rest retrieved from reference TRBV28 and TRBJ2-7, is DVKVTQSSRYLVKRTGEKVFLECVQDMDHENMFWYRQDPGLGLRLIYFSYDVKMKEKGDIPEGYSVSREKKERFSLILESASTNQTSMYLCASSSPSLAGGDEQYFGPGTRLTVT.